The source of this TCR beta chain is a study of cytomegalovirus exposure and HLA in healthy donors. Overall study findings and caveats: A few CMV-associated chains proved CMV antigen-specific in vitro. A likely sequencing artifact accounted for one observed cluster of highly shared sequence variants.

The CDR3 consists of 17 residues. J gave up 2 bases and V 3 bases, and 7 bases lay outside the gene matches. CDR1 SEHNR and CDR2 FQNEAQ come from the germline V gene (reference sequence). On this clone itself: Its specificity is unknown.

The PCR had 60 Vbeta and 13 Jbeta primers. TCRdb's copy holds only in-frame clones and misses some; the assay was immunoSEQ multiplex PCR. The table includes about 120,000 clones, roughly 79% detected once. The clonotype originates from a woman between 40 and 55 years old in good health and CMV-seronegative. Sequenced sample: PBMCs. The V gene is TRBV7-9, the J gene TRBJ2-1; the match to TRBD2 covers 10 bases. The CDR3 DNA sequence: TGTGCCAGCAGCTTCCACCCGACTAGCGGGCCCTACAATGAGCAGTTCTTC. Translating gives CASSFHPTSGPYNEQFF. Complete variable domain (other parts from reference TRBV7-9 and TRBJ2-1): DTGVSQNPRHKITKRGQNVTFRCDPISEHNRLYWYRQTLGQGPEFLTYFQNEAQLEKSRLLSDRFSAERPKGSFSTLEIQRTEQGDSAMYLCASSFHPTSGPYNEQFFGPGTRLTVL.